Here is one T cell receptor beta chain with its context. The target of this receptor is not known. Base qualities are not recorded, but no much larger clone differs from it by a single base. The same CDR3 can be traced to other DNA sequences in this sample. The sample comes from a study of blood T cell repertoires in COVID-19 (dated by TCRdb to 2020 to 2021). Regarding the study in general: Samples from collaborators originated in the United States, Italy and Spain and spanned both the acute and convalescent phases of COVID-19. The prospective study material was composed of cDNA or gDNA derived from T cells, B-cell-depleted T cells, or PBMCs. The repertoires were released in a freely available public database intended as a resource for research on the immune response to SARS-CoV-2. Samples were obtained from the ongoing ImmuneRACE study (first 160 participants) and from approximately 1,200 subjects provided by 6 global collaborators. Where available, HLA class I and class II types were taken from metadata supplied by the sample provider and were not determined by assay-based typing. The sample metadata nearly always contained a de-identified subject ID, COVID-19 status, age in years and sex. The dataset comprised deeply sampled blood TCRbeta repertoires from subjects exposed to, actively infected with, or recovered from COVID-19. Points the paper makes about the study in general: How much clinical and demographic metadata was included differed by source and by participant, and the metadata was provided uncurated.

Participants in the prospective study were enrolled through a virtual design, were aged roughly 18 to 90 years, and lived in about two dozen United States geographic areas. In the prospective study, participants were assigned to cohorts based on the clinical history participants reported in a screening survey and a study questionnaire. Exposed participants had been in contact with someone with a PCR-confirmed or clinician-diagnosed COVID-19 case within 2 weeks of study entry. In the prospective study, mobile phlebotomists collected whole blood, serum and a nasopharyngeal or oropharyngeal swab from each participant. Prospective study participants could optionally give additional blood draws and questionnaires over an approximately 2-month period. Prospective study blood samples were shipped either frozen or at room temperature before DNA extraction. From a lookup of the germline V gene (reference sequence), CDR1 and CDR2 are SEHNR and FQNEAQ. The CDR3 numbers 14 residues from cysteine through phenylalanine. Solely the CDR3 DNA is kept, with 42 bases framed from the first base. Trimming removed 2 bases from V and 3 bases from J, leaving 5 bases between the germline ends.

TCRbeta CDR3 regions were amplified from genomic DNA by means of the immunoSEQ Assay, a bias-controlled multiplex PCR. From the authors' description of their analysis: Nucleated cell counts per sample were estimated from amplification of reference gene primers within the assay. To quantify the absolute abundance of each unique TCRbeta CDR3 rearrangement, sequence reads were collapsed and filtered. Productive Simpson clonality was computed per sample as the square root of Simpson's diversity index over productive rearrangements. TCRdb's version of the immuneACCESS table is confined to in-frame rearrangements and falls short of the full clone set. An unresolved V gene accounts for under half of the shortfall where checked; the remainder is of unknown origin. V and J calls and clone size are given by that table; D and trimming were obtained from the DNA. This sample holds approximately 140,000 clones; roughly 90% were observed only once. The ten most abundant clones make up approximately 4% of the sample.

Material for sequencing was PBMCs or T cells enriched from blood (not recorded which). This clonotype was obtained from a woman aged 40-49 years who had been exposed to COVID-19. The chain was built from TRBV7-9 and TRBJ2-6, and perhaps TRBD2 as D gene, on 5 matching bases. The CDR3 protein sequence reads: CASSLTSGANVLTF. The base sequence is TGTGCCAGCAGCTTAACTAGTGGGGCCAACGTCCTGACTTTC. Outside the CDR3, residues come from the reference TRBV7-9 and TRBJ2-6 proteins, so the full variable domain is: DTGVSQNPRHKITKRGQNVTFRCDPISEHNRLYWYRQTLGQGPEFLTYFQNEAQLEKSRLLSDRFSAERPKGSFSTLEIQRTEQGDSAMYLCASSLTSGANVLTFGAGSRLTVL.